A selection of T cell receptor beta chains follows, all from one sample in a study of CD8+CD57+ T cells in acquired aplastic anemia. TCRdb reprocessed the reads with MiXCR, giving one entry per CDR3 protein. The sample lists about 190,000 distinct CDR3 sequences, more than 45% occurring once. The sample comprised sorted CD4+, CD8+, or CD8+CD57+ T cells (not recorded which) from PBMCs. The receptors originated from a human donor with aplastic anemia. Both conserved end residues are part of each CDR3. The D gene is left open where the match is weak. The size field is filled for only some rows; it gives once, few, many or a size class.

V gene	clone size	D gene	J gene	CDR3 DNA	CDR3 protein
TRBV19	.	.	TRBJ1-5	TGTGCCAGTAATGGAGGCAGACCTAATCAGCCCCAGCATTTT	CASNGGRPNQPQHF
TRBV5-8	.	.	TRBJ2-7	TGTGCCAGCAGCTTGGTCTTCTACGAGCAGTACTTC	CASSLVFYEQYF
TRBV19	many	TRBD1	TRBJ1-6	TGTGCCACTCGGACAGGGGGTAACAATTCACCCCTCCACTTT	CATRTGGNNSPLHF
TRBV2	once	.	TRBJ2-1	TGTGCCAGCACCCAAGGGTTAGACAATGAGCAGTTCTTC	CASTQGLDNEQFF
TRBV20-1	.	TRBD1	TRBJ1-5	TGCAGTGCTTTCCGACAGGGTGGAGGTCAGCCCCAGCATTTT	CSAFRQGGGQPQHF
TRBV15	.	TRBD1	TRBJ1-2	TGTGCCACCAGCAGAGATTGGGAGACAGGGGGAGACTATGGCTACACCTTC	CATSRDWETGGDYGYTF
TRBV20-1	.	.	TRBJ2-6	TGCAGTGCTAGGGGCAGAATTCTTTCTGGGGCCAACGTCCTGACTTTC	CSARGRILSGANVLTF
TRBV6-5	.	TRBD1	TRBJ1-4	TGTGCCAGCAGTTCACCTCCGGGACAGGGGTTTACTAATGAAAAACTGTTTTTT	CASSSPPGQGFTNEKLFF
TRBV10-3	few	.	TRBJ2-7	TGTTGCTATACCGGCAGGACCACCTACGAGCAGTACTTC	CCYTGRTTYEQYF
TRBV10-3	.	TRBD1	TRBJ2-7	TGTGCCATCAGTGAGTCGATCTTCGGGACAGGGGGCTCCGAGCAGTACTTC	CAISESIFGTGGSEQYF
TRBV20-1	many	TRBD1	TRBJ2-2	TGCAGTGCTAGGACAGGGGGCCTGAACACCGGGGAGCTGTTTTTT	CSARTGGLNTGELFF
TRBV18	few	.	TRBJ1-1	TGTGCCAGCTCAAGGGCCAACTACGGAACTGAAGCTTTCTTT	CASSRANYGTEAFF
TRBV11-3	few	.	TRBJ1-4	TGTGCCAGCAGCTGGGGGTTTGGCAACGTTAATGAAAAACTGTTTTTT	CASSWGFGNVNEKLFF
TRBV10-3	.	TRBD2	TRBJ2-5	TGTGCCATCAGTGGAGCCCTGGGACTAGCCGACGGAGAGACCCAGTACTTC	CAISGALGLADGETQYF
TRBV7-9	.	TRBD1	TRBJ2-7	TGTGCCAGCAGCTCAGGACAGGCAAGCTCCTACGAGCAGTACTTC	CASSSGQASSYEQYF
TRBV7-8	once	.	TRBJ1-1	TGTGCCAGCAGCTTAAGACACACTGCGACTGAAGCTTTCTTT	CASSLRHTATEAFF
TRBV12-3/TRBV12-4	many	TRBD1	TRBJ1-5	TGTGCCAGCACCCGGACAGGGGGCGGGCAGCCCCAGCATTTT	CASTRTGGGQPQHF
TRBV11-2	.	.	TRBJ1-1	TGTGCCAGCAGCTCTTCTCCAGGGGTTCACACTGAAGCTTTCTTT	CASSSSPGVHTEAFF
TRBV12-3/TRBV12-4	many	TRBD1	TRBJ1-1	TGTGCCAGCAGTTGGGACAGGTTGAACACTGAAGCTTTCTTT	CASSWDRLNTEAFF
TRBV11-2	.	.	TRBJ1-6	TGTGCCAGCAGCTTACGGGCTTCAAGCGGCGGTAATTCACCCCTCCACTTT	CASSLRASSGGNSPLHF
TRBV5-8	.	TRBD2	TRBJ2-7	TGTGCCAGCAGCAGAGGGACTAATCAGTACGAGCAGTACTTC	CASSRGTNQYEQYF
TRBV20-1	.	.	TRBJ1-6	TGCAGTGCTAGAGAGGGAGGGGATGGATCACCCCTCCACTTT	CSAREGGDGSPLHF
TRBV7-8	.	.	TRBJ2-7	TGTGCCAGCAGCTTAGCGCTTGACGAGCAGTACTTC	CASSLALDEQYF
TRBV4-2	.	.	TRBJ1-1	TGTGCCAGCAGCCCTAAGAGGCGTTCTGAGGTCACTGAAGCTTTCTTT	CASSPKRRSEVTEAFF
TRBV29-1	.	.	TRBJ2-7	TGCAGCGCCGTGAAGGGGGACGAGCAGTACTTC	CSAVKGDEQYF
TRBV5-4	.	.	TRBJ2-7	TGTGCCAGCAGCTTCTTCGAACAGGCGCAGTACTTC	CASSFFEQAQYF
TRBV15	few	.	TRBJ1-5	TGTGCCACCAGCAGAGATGGGGGTAGCAATCAGCCCCAGCATTTT	CATSRDGGSNQPQHF
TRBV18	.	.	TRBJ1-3	TGTGCCAGCTCCTCCTCGGCCCCGCGCTCTGGAAACACCATATATTTT	CASSSSAPRSGNTIYF
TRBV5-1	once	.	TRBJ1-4	TGCGCCAGCAGCTTGCAGGGGCCTAATGAAAAACTGTATTTT	CASSLQGPNEKLYF
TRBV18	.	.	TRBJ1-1	TGTGCCAGCTCACTGGTGGTCGGTGGGGGACTTGAAGCTTTCTTT	CASSLVVGGGLEAFF
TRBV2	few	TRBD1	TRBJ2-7	TGTGCCGGGAGAACAGGGGGCTACGAGCAGTACTTC	CAGRTGGYEQYF
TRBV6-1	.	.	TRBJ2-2	TGTGCCAGCAGAAGGGGGCGGGGTAGTGGGAACACCGGGGAGCTGTTTTTT	CASRRGRGSGNTGELFF
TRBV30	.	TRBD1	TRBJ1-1	TGTGCCTGGACAAGGGGGCGCCCGAACACTGAAGCTTTCTTT	CAWTRGRPNTEAFF
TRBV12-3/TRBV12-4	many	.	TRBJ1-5	TGTGCCAGCAGTTCGGAGGGGGGCTTAAGAAGGCAGCCCCAGCATTTT	CASSSEGGLRRQPQHF
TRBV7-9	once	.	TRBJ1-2	TGTGCCAGCAGCTTAGTGTACGTGGATGGCTACACCTTC	CASSLVYVDGYTF
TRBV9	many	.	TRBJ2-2	TGTGCCAGCAGCGTAGATTGGGACACCGGGGAGCTGTTTTTT	CASSVDWDTGELFF
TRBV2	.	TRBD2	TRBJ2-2	TGTGCCAGCAGAACCTTAGCGGGGGCCGAGGTCGGGGAGCTGTTTTTT	CASRTLAGAEVGELFF
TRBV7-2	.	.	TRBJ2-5	TGTGCCAGCGTCCACCCCACAGAAGGGAGAGAGACCCAGTACTTC	CASVHPTEGRETQYF
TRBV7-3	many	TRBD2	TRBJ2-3	TGTGCCAGCAGGTGGTCTAGCGGAGGGGCAGATACGCAGTATTTT	CASRWSSGGADTQYF
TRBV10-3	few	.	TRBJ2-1	TGTGCCATCAGTGAGGACAGGAGCTCCTACAATGAGCAGTTCTTC	CAISEDRSSYNEQFF
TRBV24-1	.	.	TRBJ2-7	TGTGCCACCAGCTTGACAGGCCGCGATTACGAGCAGTACTTC	CATSLTGRDYEQYF
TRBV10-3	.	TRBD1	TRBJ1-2	TGTGCCATCAGGCGGGACAGGGATAATGGCTACACCTTC	CAIRRDRDNGYTF
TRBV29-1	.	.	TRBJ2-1	TGCAGCGGATCCGGGTCTGAGCAGTTCTTC	CSGSGSEQFF
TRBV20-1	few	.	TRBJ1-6	TGCAGTGCTAGAGACGGGGGTGGAAATTCACCCCTCCACTTT	CSARDGGGNSPLHF
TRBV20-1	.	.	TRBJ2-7	TGCAGTGCTAGTCGCGCGCTAGTCTCCTACGAGCAGTACTTC	CSASRALVSYEQYF
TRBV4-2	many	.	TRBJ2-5	TGTGCCAGCAGCCCCCCAAGTGGAGGGACCCAGTACTTC	CASSPPSGGTQYF
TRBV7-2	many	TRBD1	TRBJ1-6	TGTGCCAGCAGCCCCGGGACAGGGAAGTCACCCCTCCACTTT	CASSPGTGKSPLHF
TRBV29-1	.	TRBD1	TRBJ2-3	TGCAGCGTTCCGGGACAGCTACTCACAGATACGCAGTATTTT	CSVPGQLLTDTQYF
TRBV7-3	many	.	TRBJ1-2	TGTGCCAGCAGCGAACGACTCTTACAGGAAGACTATGGCTACACCTTC	CASSERLLQEDYGYTF
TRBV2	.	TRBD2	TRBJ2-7	TGTGGGCAGGCTAGCGGCCTCTACGAGCAGTACTTC	CGQASGLYEQYF
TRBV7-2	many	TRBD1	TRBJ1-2	TGTGCCAGCAGCTTAGTAACAGGGGGGGTTGGCTACACCTTC	CASSLVTGGVGYTF
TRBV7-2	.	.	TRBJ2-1	TGTGCCAGCAGCTTTAACTGGAGCTCCTACAATGAGCAGTTCTTC	CASSFNWSSYNEQFF
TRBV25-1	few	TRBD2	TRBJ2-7	TGTGCCAGCAGTGAGACTAGCGGGGGAGTTGACGAGCAGTACTTC	CASSETSGGVDEQYF